This T cell receptor beta chain appears in the sequencing data of a study of low-dose radiotherapy and immunotherapy resistance in tumors. Alpha- and beta-chain coverage of first-strand cDNA came from TRAV- and TRBV-specific primers. TCR amplification ran roughly 20 PCR cycles using constant-region and V-primer adapter primers. One entry per CDR3 protein results from TCRdb running MiXCR on the reads. The table has under 90,000 distinct CDR3 sequences, 15% to 20% seen once; the top ten hold approximately 1.5%. Time point specified: after trial treatment. The treatment is: LDRT plus nivolumab, ipilimumab, low-dose cyclophosphamide and aspirin (RACIN trial). This CDR3 is built from 16 residues. CDR1 and CDR2 from the germline V gene are MNHEY and SVGEGT. V lost 8 bases and J lost 5, with 24 bases in between. This clonotype has ten or more counts.

The chain recombines TRBV6-2 or TRBV6-3 with TRBJ2-5, with a tentative D call TRBD2 (6 bases). The sample was PBMCs, taken after low-dose radiotherapy plus immunotherapy. The TCR comes from a male donor with prostate cancer. CDR3 coding DNA: TGTGCCAGCTCCCGCTGGGTTGGAGGGTTCGGGGAGACCCAGTACTTC. It yields the protein CASSRWVGGFGETQYF.